The 18 T cell receptor beta chains in this list originate from one sample, sequenced in a study of PD-L1 blockade in urothelial cancer (dated by TCRdb to 2015 to 2018). The library was produced with the immunoSEQ multiplex PCR assay. TCRdb holds this immuneACCESS table with in-frame rearrangements only. Some clones are missing; in checked studies, unresolved V genes explain under half, and the rest has no known cause. Across this sample there are under 20,000 clones, with around four fifths seen only once. The top ten hold less than 2% of the sample. The time point label corresponds to: peripheral blood 6 weeks after treatment start. Sequenced material: PBMCs, taken around atezolizumab (anti-PD-L1) treatment. The receptors originated from a man aged 50 to 59 with urothelial cancer.

This sequence joins TRBV6-5 and TRBJ1-1; no firm D call. Germline CDR1 is MNHEY and CDR2 is SVGAGI. V lost 6 bases and J 1 base, leaving 9 bases between the germline ends. The CDR3 consists of 13 residues. DNA of the CDR3: TGTGCCAGCAGCCTCACACCGAACACTGAAGCTTTCTTT. Translated, it gives CASSLTPNTEAFF.

This CDR3 is CSVESSTDTQYF. The DNA for the CDR3 is TGCAGCGTGGAAAGCTCCACGGATACGCAGTATTTT. The rearrangement joins TRBV29-1 to TRBJ2-3; D gene uncertain. CDR3 length equals 12 residues. Trimming removed 6 bases from V and 6 bases from J, with 13 bases in between. The germline V gene has CDR1 SQVTM and CDR2 ANQGSEA.

The chain joins TRBV2 to TRBJ2-3, with D perhaps TRBD2 (5 bases). V lost 6 bases and J 1 base, leaving 17 bases between the germline ends. Germline values: CDR1 SNHLY, CDR2 FYNNEI. The CDR3 has 16 residues. CDR3 DNA sequence: TGTGCCAGCAGGAGAGCGGCCACGAATGGCACAGATACGCAGTATTTT. This gives the protein CASRRAATNGTDTQYF.

The chain links TRBV7-9 to TRBJ2-3, with D maybe TRBD1 (6 bases). Germline V CDR1 and CDR2: SEHNR, FQNEAQ (reference sequence). CDR3 length: 14 amino acids. V lost 4 bases and J lost 1, with 9 bases in between. The DNA for the CDR3 is TGTGCCAGCAGCTCGCGACAGGGCACAGATACGCAGTATTTT. It encodes CASSSRQGTDTQYF.

This rearrangement joins TRBV7-9 to TRBJ2-5, with 7 bases that match TRBD2. V lost 3 bases and J lost 7; bases outside the gene matches: 8. CDR1 is SEHNR and CDR2 is FQNEAQ in the germline V gene (reference sequence). The CDR3 consists of 14 residues. The CDR3 loop is CASSLEGEGRTQYF. In DNA form, the CDR3 reads TGTGCCAGCAGCTTGGAAGGGGAGGGCAGGACCCAGTACTTC.

CDR3: CASSPTEKETQYF. DNA of the CDR3: TGTGCCAGCAGCCCGACAGAAAAAGAGACCCAGTACTTC. The gene calls are TRBV5-4 and TRBJ2-5, with TRBD1 as a possible D gene (5 bases). Trimming stripped 4 bases from V and 3 bases from J, with 10 bases between. Germline CDR1 and CDR2: SGHNT and YYREEE (reference sequence). CDR3 length equals 13 residues.

The CDR3 nucleotides read TGCGCCAGCAGCCAACATGCCGGGACAGGGGTTCGTAGGAGCAATCAGCCCCAGCATTTT. Translating gives CASSQHAGTGVRRSNQPQHF. The rearrangement uses TRBV4-1 and TRBJ1-5, with 10 bases fitting TRBD1. Germline CDR1 and CDR2: MGHRA and YSYEKL. The V segment lost 2 bases and the J segment 1 base; nucleotides outside the gene matches: 14. The CDR3 runs 20 residues.

J is TRBJ2-7 and V is TRBV30; TRBD1 matches at 9 bases. With 5 bases clipped from V and 4 bases from J, the junction kept 9 bases outside the gene matches. The CDR3 is made up of 14 amino acids. From germline, CDR1 is GTSNPN and CDR2 SVGIG (reference sequence). The CDR3 spells CAWRMTGGGYEQYF. The CDR3 nucleotides are TGTGCCTGGCGAATGACAGGGGGAGGGTACGAGCAGTACTTC.

This chain connects TRBV6-1 to TRBJ1-2, with D possibly matching TRBD1 (5 bases). The V gene lost 5 bases and the J gene lost 1 base, with 14 bases spanning the gap. The CDR3 has 15 residues. CDR1 is MNHNS and CDR2 is SASEGT in the germline V gene. CDR3 in DNA: TGTGCCAGCAGTAGAGCCAGACAGATTAACTATGGCTACACCTTC. Translating gives CASSRARQINYGYTF.

V and J are TRBV27 and TRBJ2-3; 7 nucleotides line up with TRBD2. CDR1 is MNHEY, CDR2 SMNVEV, per germline (reference sequence). With V trimmed by 2 bases and J by 2 bases, 7 bases remained unmatched. This CDR3 is built from 16 residues. CDR3 loop: CASSLSGAKFTDTQYF. The CDR3 region has the DNA TGTGCCAGCAGTTTAAGCGGGGCCAAGTTCACAGATACGCAGTATTTT.

In this sample, this clone turned up a few times. The chain recombines TRBV5-1 with TRBJ1-3; D is perhaps TRBD1 (5 bases). Germline V gene data show CDR1 as SGHRS and CDR2 as YFSETQ. This CDR3 is built from 13 residues. Trimming took 4 bases from V and 0 from J, leaving 5 bases between them. The CDR3 sequence is CASSTGSGNTIYF. As DNA, the CDR3 is TGCGCCAGCAGCACAGGCTCTGGAAACACCATATATTTT.

The gene calls are TRBV11-2 and TRBJ2-1; D is undetermined. Germline lookup yields CDR1 SGHAT and CDR2 FQNNGV. The CDR3 is made up of 15 amino acids. V gave up 5 bases and J gave up 0 bases, with 11 bases separating them. The CDR3 bases are TGTGCCAGCAGCCCCTATTCGAGCTCCTACAATGAGCAGTTCTTC. Its translation: CASSPYSSSYNEQFF. The full variable domain, with the rest looked up from reference TRBV11-2 and TRBJ2-1, is EAGVAQSPRYKIIEKRQSVAFWCNPISGHATLYWYQQILGQGPKLLIQFQNNGVVDDSQLPKDRFSAERLKGVDSTLKIQPAKLEDSAVYLCASSPYSSSYNEQFFGPGTRLTVL.

This chain links TRBV19 with TRBJ2-6; D ambiguous. The ends were cut back, 1 base at V and 1 base at J, with 5 bases in the middle. The CDR3 runs 15 residues. The germline gives CDR1 LNHDA, CDR2 SQIVND (reference sequence). The CDR3 nucleotides read TGTGCCAGTAGTATAGGGGCGTCTGGGGCCAACGTCCTGACTTTC. Translating gives CASSIGASGANVLTF.

The CDR3 loop reads CASSPGRDSKKRGYGYTF. In nucleotides, the CDR3 is TGTGCCAGCTCACCAGGCCGGGACTCCAAAAAACGGGGCTATGGCTACACCTTC. V and J are TRBV18 and TRBJ1-2, with a possible D match to TRBD1 (5 bases). The CDR3 is 18 amino acids. Per the germline V gene, CDR1 is KGHSH and CDR2 is LQKENI. V was shortened by 2 bases and J by 4 bases, with 23 bases between the two germline ends.

The chain is built from TRBV9 and TRBJ2-1, with 8 bases that match TRBD2. CDR1 is SGDLS and CDR2 is YYNGEE in the germline V gene. With 4 bases clipped from V and 4 bases from J, the junction kept 7 bases outside the gene matches. The CDR3 has 15 amino acids. For the CDR3, the DNA is TGTGCCAGCAGCTCCGAGCGGGGGAGATACAATGAGCAGTTCTTC. The encoded protein is CASSSERGRYNEQFF.

The chain carries TRBV7-9 and TRBJ1-1, with D possibly being TRBD1 (6 bases). This CDR3 is 14 amino acids long. The ends were cut back, 3 bases at V and 2 bases at J, with 10 bases in the middle. The germline gives CDR1 SEHNR, CDR2 FQNEAQ (reference sequence). DNA of the CDR3: TGTGCCAGCAGCTTTGGGGGCCTTAACACTGAAGCTTTCTTT. Its translation: CASSFGGLNTEAFF.

The chain is built from TRBV9 and TRBJ2-3; perhaps TRBD1 as D (6 bases). The CDR3 loop spans 18 amino acids. In germline, CDR1 is SGDLS, CDR2 YYNGEE. V was pared by 0 bases and J by 0 bases, with 17 bases between. CDR3 sequence (DNA): TGTGCCAGCAGCGTAGGACAGGCATCACCTGCTAGCACAGATACGCAGTATTTT. Amino acids: CASSVGQASPASTDTQYF. Together with reference TRBV9 and TRBJ2-3, the CDR3 gives the full variable domain: DSGVTQTPKHLITATGQRVTLRCSPRSGDLSVYWYQQSLDQGLQFLIQYYNGEERAKGNILERFSAQQFPDLHSELNLSSLELGDSALYFCASSVGQASPASTDTQYFGPGTRLTVL.

The V call is TRBV9, the J call TRBJ1-3; 7 bases align to TRBD1. This CDR3 spans 18 amino acids. V gave up 1 base and J gave up 0 bases; unmatched junction bases: 10. Germline V gene lookup returns CDR1 SGDLS and CDR2 YYNGEE. CDR3 sequence reads: CASSVKDRAWDSGNTIYF. Here the CDR3 DNA reads TGTGCCAGCAGCGTAAAAGACAGGGCCTGGGACTCTGGAAACACCATATATTTT.